The 4 T cell receptor beta chains below were found in one sample sequenced in a study of identical twins (dated by TCRdb to 2016 to 2018). The library was generated by 5' RACE. TCRdb records Illumina HiSeq 2000 as the sequencer. TCRdb's own reprocessing of the public reads used fastp at Q25 and MiXCR and kept productive beta chains. Here each entry gathers all rows of one CDR3 protein and keeps the most common genes and DNA. The sample profile shows roughly 720,000 distinct CDR3 sequences; roughly 20% of them were found once. The ten largest clones take up less than 15% of the sample. These records were also assigned to another study, of T cells expressing NK-cell markers.

Input material: PBMCs. The source is a young woman in good health.

The V gene is TRBV9, the J gene TRBJ2-2; D is perhaps TRBD1 or TRBD2 (6 bases each). Germline V lookup: CDR1 SGDLS, CDR2 YYNGEE. V was clipped by 1 base and J by 1 base, with 8 bases between them. The CDR3 covers 15 residues. DNA of the CDR3: TGTGCCAGCAGCGTACGGGGGCAGAACACCGGGGAGCTGTTTTTT. Translation: CASSVRGQNTGELFF.

The chain links TRBV20-1 to TRBJ2-1; TRBD2 aligns across 9 bases. The CDR3 contains 17 residues. Germline CDR1 and CDR2: DFQATT and SNEGSKA (reference sequence). Unmatched junction bases numbered 13, after V lost 0 bases and J lost 7 bases. Here the CDR3 DNA reads TGCAGTGCTAGAGATAACGGGTTAGCGGGAGCAGAGAATGAGCAGTTCTTC. The encoded protein is CSARDNGLAGAENEQFF.

CDR3: CASSSYGQGQETQYF. For the CDR3, the DNA is TGCGCCAGCAGCTCCTACGGACAGGGGCAAGAGACCCAGTACTTC. This sequence joins TRBV5-1 and TRBJ2-5, with 9 bases fitting TRBD1. Per the germline V gene, CDR1 is SGHRS and CDR2 is YFSETQ. The V and J ends lost 3 bases and 2 bases, in that order; junction bases with no gene match: 5. The CDR3 covers 15 residues.

This clonotype was recorded a few times. V usage is TRBV20-1 and J usage is TRBJ1-1; maybe TRBD1 (6 bases). Trimming left V 5 bases short and J 6 bases short, with 16 bases between. CDR3 size: 13 residues. Germline CDR1 is DFQATT and CDR2 is SNEGSKA (reference sequence). CDR3 loop: CSALGDITAEAFF. The CDR3 nucleotides read TGCAGTGCTCTGGGGGACATAACGGCTGAAGCTTTCTTT.